The 12 T cell receptor beta chains below were found in one sample sequenced in a study of blood T cell repertoires in COVID-19. Sequencing used immunoSEQ multiplex PCR; TCRdb keeps in-frame clones, though not all of them. Altogether 200,000 to 300,000 clones are present, 88% being singletons, with the ten largest covering around 6.5%. The specimen sequenced was peripheral blood. Every receptor here comes from a woman under 40 with COVID-19, enrolled during active disease.

CDR3 loop: CASSYRPGTDTEAFF. CDR3 DNA sequence: TGTGCCAGTAGTTACCGCCCAGGGACAGACACTGAAGCTTTCTTT. The chain couples TRBV19 to TRBJ1-1; 7 positions agree with TRBD1. The V gene's germline CDR1 is LNHDA and CDR2 SQIVND (reference sequence). Losses at the gene ends were 5 bases for V and 3 bases for J; bases not matched to a gene: 9. The CDR3 totals 15 residues.

The chain carries TRBV4-3 and TRBJ2-6, with D unresolved. The V gene's germline CDR1 is LGHNA and CDR2 YSLEER. V was clipped by 0 bases and J by 0 bases, with 9 bases between them. The CDR3 length is 17 residues. The CDR3 spells CASSQDGVSSGANVLTF. The CDR3 DNA is TGCGCCAGCAGCCAAGATGGTGTGAGCTCTGGGGCCAACGTCCTGACTTTC.

The chain is built from TRBV19 and TRBJ2-7; tentative D call: TRBD1 (6 bases). V dropped 6 bases and J dropped 0 bases, with 15 bases sitting between them. Germline V gene lookup returns CDR1 LNHDA and CDR2 SQIVND (reference sequence). The CDR3 contains 15 residues. The CDR3 here is CASSPQQGPSYEQYF. The CDR3 DNA sequence: TGTGCCAGTAGCCCACAACAGGGTCCCTCCTACGAGCAGTACTTC.

The CDR3 region has the DNA TGTGCCAGCAGTTACAGCCGGGGCGGGGGAAAACTGTTTTTT. Protein: CASSYSRGGGKLFF. The chain recombines TRBV28 with TRBJ1-4; perhaps TRBD1 as D (5 bases). The ends were cut back, 4 bases at V and 10 bases at J, with 16 bases in the middle. The length of the CDR3 is 14 residues. Per the germline V gene, CDR1 is MDHEN and CDR2 is SYDVKM.

This clone was seen only once. The CDR3 sequence is CASSQDPYWRRGKNTEAFF. Here the CDR3 DNA reads TGTGCCAGCAGCCAAGATCCCTACTGGAGAAGGGGGAAGAACACTGAAGCTTTCTTT. This chain uses TRBV3-1 (or the pseudogene TRBV3-2) with TRBJ1-1, with a possible D match to TRBD1 (6 bases). The germline gives CDR1 LGHDT, CDR2 YNNKEL (reference sequence). V was shortened by 0 bases and J by 1 base, with 21 bases between the two germline ends. The CDR3 is 19 residues long.

This clone has only a few counts. The chain is built from TRBV11-2 and TRBJ1-1; D not resolved. From germline, CDR1 is SGHAT and CDR2 FQNNGV. V gave up 5 bases and J gave up 0 bases, with 13 bases separating them. The CDR3 extends over 15 amino acids. As DNA, the CDR3 is TGTGCCAGCAGCCTACCAGGACTGCTGAACACTGAAGCTTTCTTT. It encodes CASSLPGLLNTEAFF.

The chain combines TRBV7-9 with TRBJ1-4, with 7 bases matching TRBD1. In germline, CDR1 is SEHNR, CDR2 FQNEAQ (reference sequence). The CDR3 extends over 14 amino acids. V shed 1 base and J 4 bases; nucleotides not matched to a gene: 0. DNA for the CDR3: TGTGCCAGCAGCTTAGGGGACAGTAATGAAAAACTGTTTTTT. Its translation: CASSLGDSNEKLFF. Complete variable domain (other parts from reference TRBV7-9 and TRBJ1-4): DTGVSQNPRHKITKRGQNVTFRCDPISEHNRLYWYRQTLGQGPEFLTYFQNEAQLEKSRLLSDRFSAERPKGSFSTLEIQRTEQGDSAMYLCASSLGDSNEKLFFGSGTQLSVL.

J is TRBJ1-4 and V is TRBV5-4, with 7 bases that match TRBD1. CDR3 length: 14 residues. Germline-derived CDR1 and CDR2 are SGHNT and YYREEE (reference sequence). Unmatched junction bases numbered 8, after V lost 5 bases and J lost 7 bases. The CDR3 DNA is TGTGCCAGCAGTCGACAGGGAGAAAGTGAAAAACTGTTTTTT. It encodes CASSRQGESEKLFF.

The chain links TRBV11-2 to TRBJ2-7, with 7 bases lining up with TRBD2. This CDR3 region has 14 residues. The V segment lost 1 base and the J segment 3 bases; nucleotides outside the gene matches: 3. Per germline, CDR1 SGHAT and CDR2 FQNNGV. The CDR3 DNA reads as TGTGCCAGCAGCTTAGGGGCGGGGGACTACGAGCAGTACTTC. Protein sequence: CASSLGAGDYEQYF.

This clone is a singleton in its sample. V and J are TRBV5-1 and TRBJ2-3; 7 bases match TRBD2. The V gene's germline CDR1 is SGHRS and CDR2 YFSETQ. CDR3 length: 15 amino acids. Trimming removed 4 bases from V and 5 bases from J; junction bases left unmatched: 10. In DNA, the CDR3 is TGCGCCAGCAGCCCCGGGCTAGCGGAGGGAGATACGCAGTATTTT. It is translated as CASSPGLAEGDTQYF.

The chain combines TRBV5-8 with TRBJ2-1, with D maybe TRBD1 (7 bases). V was cut by 1 base and J by 0 bases, with 17 bases left in between. Per germline, CDR1 SGHTS and CDR2 YDEGEE. The CDR3 covers 18 residues. CDR3 region: CASSLWRDRQDSYNEQFF. The CDR3 coding sequence is TGTGCCAGCAGCTTGTGGCGGGACAGACAAGACTCCTACAATGAGCAGTTCTTC.

The chain is built from TRBV5-4 and TRBJ1-4; D is possibly TRBD1 (5 bases). The CDR3 spans 13 residues. Germline V gene data show CDR1 as SGHNT and CDR2 as YYREEE (reference sequence). Trimming shortened V by 4 bases and J by 3 bases, and 7 bases separated the two germline ends. The CDR3 DNA sequence: TGTGCCAGCAGCCCGGGGGCTAATGAAAAACTGTTTTTT. It is translated as CASSPGANEKLFF. Supplemented by reference TRBV5-4 and TRBJ1-4, the full variable domain reads ETGVTQSPTHLIKTRGQQVTLRCSSQSGHNTVSWYQQALGQGPQFIFQYYREEENGRGNFPPRFSGLQFPNYSSELNVNALELDDSALYLCASSPGANEKLFFGSGTQLSVL.